This TCR beta chain emerged from a study of human T cells and chemical hapten exposure. One entry per CDR3 protein, called by TCRdb with MiXCR from the RACE reads. Of about 380,000 distinct CDR3 sequences in the sample, 5.1% were seen once. This sample's time point: pre-sensitization, week 0. Regarding treatment: therapeutic diphenylcyclopropenone sensitization with weekly scalp DPC. Blood draws came first, before each patch test. Germline-derived CDR1 and CDR2 are PRHDT and FYEKMQ (reference sequence). Trimming removed 7 bases from V and 0 bases from J, with 10 bases in between. The CDR3 loop spans 15 amino acids. This clonotype came up many times.

The sequencing here drew on whole blood, taken in connection with sensitization to the hapten diphenylcyclopropenone (DPC). This chain uses TRBV13 with TRBJ1-6, with unresolved D. This receptor was obtained from a woman between 45 and 65 years old with alopecia areata. Some clones in this sample may be carry-over from other donors' samples. CDR3 bases: TGTGCCAGCATTAGAAGGAGCTCCTATAATTCACCCCTCCACTTT. Amino acid sequence: CASIRRSSYNSPLHF.